This TCR beta chain was obtained from a study of blood T cell repertoires in COVID-19. Assay used: immunoSEQ multiplex PCR; TCRdb lists only in-frame clones, some missing. The table includes about 280,000 clones, approximately 85% detected once. CDR3 size: 13 residues. Germline CDR1 and CDR2: SGHAT and FQNNGV. V was cut by 5 bases and J by 2 bases, with 7 bases left in between. The sequencing input was peripheral blood. The TCR was taken from a woman aged 70-85 years with acute or convalescent COVID-19. The chain carries TRBV11-2 and TRBJ1-3; D not certain. CDR3: CASSPGTGNTIYF. The CDR3 nucleotides are TGTGCCAGCAGCCCGGGGACTGGAAACACCATATATTTT. The variable domain in full, with the rest retrieved from reference TRBV11-2 and TRBJ1-3, is EAGVAQSPRYKIIEKRQSVAFWCNPISGHATLYWYQQILGQGPKLLIQFQNNGVVDDSQLPKDRFSAERLKGVDSTLKIQPAKLEDSAVYLCASSPGTGNTIYFGEGSWLTVV.